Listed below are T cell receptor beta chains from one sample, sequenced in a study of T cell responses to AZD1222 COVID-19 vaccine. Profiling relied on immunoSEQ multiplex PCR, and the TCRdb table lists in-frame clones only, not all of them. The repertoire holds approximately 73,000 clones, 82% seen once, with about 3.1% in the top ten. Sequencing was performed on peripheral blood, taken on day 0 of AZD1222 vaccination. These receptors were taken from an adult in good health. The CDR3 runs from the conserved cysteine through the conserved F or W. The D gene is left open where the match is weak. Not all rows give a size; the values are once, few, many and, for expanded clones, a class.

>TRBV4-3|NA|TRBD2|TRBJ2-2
TGCGCCAGCAGCCAAGTAGCGGGAGGGGTCACCGGGGAGCTGTTTTTT
CASSQVAGGVTGELFF
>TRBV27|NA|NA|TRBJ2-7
TGTGCCAGCAGTTCCAGGGGGGCAGGGTCCCGAGTCGAGCAGTACTTC
CASSSRGAGSRVEQYF
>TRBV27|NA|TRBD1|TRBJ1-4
TGTGCCAGCAGTTTAGGGACAGGGAGGGAACTGTTTTTT
CASSLGTGRELFF
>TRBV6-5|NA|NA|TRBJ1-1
TGTGCCAGCAGTTACTCTGACGGGGTTCGGAACACTGAAGCTTTCTTT
CASSYSDGVRNTEAFF
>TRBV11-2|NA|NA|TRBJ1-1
TGTGCCAGCAGCTGGGGAGGGGACGGGAACACTGAAGCTTTCTTT
CASSWGGDGNTEAFF
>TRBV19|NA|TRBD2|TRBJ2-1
TGTGCCAGTAGGCCGCGGGGGGAATACAATGAGCAGTTCTTC
CASRPRGEYNEQFF
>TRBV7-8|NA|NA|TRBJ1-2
TGTGCCAGCAGCTTAGCGGGGGGGCGTCGAGGCTACACCTTC
CASSLAGGRRGYTF
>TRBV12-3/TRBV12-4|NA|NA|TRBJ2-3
TGTGCCAGCCGGGACTTGTACACAGATACGCAGTATTTT
CASRDLYTDTQYF
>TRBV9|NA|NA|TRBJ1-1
TGTGCCAGCAGCGTAAGTACAGATAACACTGAAGCTTTCTTT
CASSVSTDNTEAFF
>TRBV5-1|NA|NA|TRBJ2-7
TGCGCCAGCAGCTTGGGGTCCGGGGGCTACGAGCAGTACTTC
CASSLGSGGYEQYF
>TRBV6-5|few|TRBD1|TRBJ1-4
TGTGCCAGCAGCCGAGGGACAGCGGACAATGAAAAACTGTTTTTT
CASSRGTADNEKLFF
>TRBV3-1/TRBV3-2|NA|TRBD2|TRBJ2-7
TGTGCCAGCAGCCAAGAATGGGGTGCGGGAGGCCCGGGGCAGTACTTC
CASSQEWGAGGPGQYF
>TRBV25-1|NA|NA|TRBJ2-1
TGTGCCAGCAGTGAAACGCGGACAAGGATAGATGAGCAGTTCTTC
CASSETRTRIDEQFF
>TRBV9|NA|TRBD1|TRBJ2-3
TGTGCCAGCAGCGTAGAGGGCAGGGGGTACACAGATACGCAGTATTTT
CASSVEGRGYTDTQYF
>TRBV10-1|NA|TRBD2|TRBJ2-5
TGCGCCAGCAGTGAGTCTACAGCGGGAGTGGGGCCCGTCGGGGAGACCCAGTACTTC
CASSESTAGVGPVGETQYF
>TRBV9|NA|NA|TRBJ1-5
TGTGCCAGCAGCGCTCTAGGGACATCGGATCAGCCCCAGCATTTT
CASSALGTSDQPQHF
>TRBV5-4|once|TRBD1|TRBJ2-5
TGTGCCAGCAGATGGGACAGGGCTGCGGAGACCCAGTACTTC
CASRWDRAAETQYF
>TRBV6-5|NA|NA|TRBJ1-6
TGTGCCAGCAGGGGGACGAGCTCCTATAATTCACCCCTCCACTTT
CASRGTSSYNSPLHF
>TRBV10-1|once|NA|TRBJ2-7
TGCGCCAGCAGTCCGACCCGCGACAGGTTCCTTTACGAGCAGTACTTC
CASSPTRDRFLYEQYF
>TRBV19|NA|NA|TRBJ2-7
TGTGCCAGTAGTATCCCCGACTCCTACGAGCAGTACTTC
CASSIPDSYEQYF
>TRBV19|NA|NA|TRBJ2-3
TGTGCCAGTACCCCCGTCGTCGCTCTCACTAGCACAGATACGCAGTATTTT
CASTPVVALTSTDTQYF
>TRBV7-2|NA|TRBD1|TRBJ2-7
TGTGCCAGCAGCTTTAACAGGGGCGGCTACGAGCAGTACTTC
CASSFNRGGYEQYF
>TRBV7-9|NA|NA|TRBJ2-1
TGTGCCAGCAGCTCACGAAAGCTAATAGCGGCTTACAATGAGCAGTTCTTC
CASSSRKLIAAYNEQFF
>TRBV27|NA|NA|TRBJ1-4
TGTGCCAGCAGTTCGGGGAGGTCCGAAAAACTGTTTTTT
CASSSGRSEKLFF
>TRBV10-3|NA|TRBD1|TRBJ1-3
TGTGCCATCAGGGAACCGGGACAGGGGACTGGAAACACCATATATTTT
CAIREPGQGTGNTIYF
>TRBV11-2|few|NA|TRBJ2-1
TGTGCCAGCAGCTATGTGGGGAGCTCCTACAATGAGCAGTTCTTC
CASSYVGSSYNEQFF
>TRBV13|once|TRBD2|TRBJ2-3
TGTGCCAGCAGCTCGCGCCCTAGCGGAGTTAGCACAGATACGCAGTATTTT
CASSSRPSGVSTDTQYF
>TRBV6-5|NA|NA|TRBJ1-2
TGTGCCAGCAGTTACTCGTGGCAGACCAACTATGGCTACACCTTC
CASSYSWQTNYGYTF